This T cell receptor (beta chain) was sequenced in a study of metastatic and nonmetastatic thyroid tumors. The overall study: Malignant thyroid and benign thyroid patients provided blood and tumor or nodule tissue whose repertoires were compared. Study-wide results and caveats: Within blood and tumor, benign nodules reportedly had significantly lower TCR beta diversity than malignant thyroid tumors did.

This clone has a handful of counts. The antigen remains undetermined. Thyroid surgery was performed in patients who had received no treatment beforehand. V lost 5 bases and J 9 bases, leaving 26 bases between the germline ends. Germline CDR1 is DFQATT and CDR2 is SNEGSKA (reference sequence). The CDR3 totals 15 residues. TCRdb re-called the PCR reads with MiXCR. The sample consists of fewer than 9,000 clones, approximately 32% of them appearing once. The TCR comes from a female donor with papillary thyroid cancer or a benign thyroid nodule (not recorded which). Some clones in this sample may be carry-over from other donors' samples. The J gene is TRBJ2-7, the V gene TRBV20-1; possibly TRBD1 for D (7 bases). The specimen was tumor tissue. CDR3 in DNA: TGCAGTGCTTCCCAGGGGGGCCTAAGAGAGGACTGGCAGTACTTC. Protein product: CSASQGGLREDWQYF.